These T cell receptor beta chains were read from a single sample in a study of Ad26.COV2.S vaccination and SARS-CoV-2 variants. Sequenced by immunoSEQ multiplex PCR; TCRdb stores in-frame clones only, minus some. The table shows about 280,000 clones, with 80% to 90% occurring only once. This specimen was peripheral blood, taken in a trial of Ad26.COV2.S vaccine versus placebo. Source of these receptors: a person aged 18 to 59 who received the Ad26.COV2.S COVID-19 vaccine or a placebo. Both conserved end residues are part of each CDR3. Each record gives: clone size, V gene, J gene, D gene, CDR3 DNA, CDR3 protein. The D gene is left open where the match is weak. Clone size is given for some rows only: seen once, a few or many times, or a class if the clone is expanded.

NA	TRBV4-1	TRBJ1-2	NA	TGCGCCAGCAGCCAAGATAGTTTGGACAGCCTAAATGGCTACACCTTC	CASSQDSLDSLNGYTF
NA	TRBV5-1	TRBJ2-3	TRBD2	TGCGCCAGCAGCCCCCCATCGGGGGGGGGCCAGGATACGCAGTATTTT	CASSPPSGGGQDTQYF
NA	TRBV9	TRBJ2-6	TRBD1	TGTGCCAGCAGCGTAGTAGGGGGCTTCTCTGGGGCCAACGTCCTGACTTTC	CASSVVGGFSGANVLTF
few	TRBV5-4	TRBJ1-2	TRBD1	TGTGCCAGCACATTCGGGAATACAGGGGGCAGTGGCTACACCTTC	CASTFGNTGGSGYTF
NA	TRBV12-5	TRBJ2-5	TRBD1	TGTGCTAGTGGTTGGGACAGACAAGAGACCCAGTACTTC	CASGWDRQETQYF
NA	TRBV28	TRBJ2-2	NA	TGTGCCAGCTACCGAGCGAACACCGGGGAGCTGTTTTTT	CASYRANTGELFF
NA	TRBV7-8	TRBJ2-7	NA	TGTGCCAGCAGCCCCAGGACGGGGGGCGCCGAGCAGTACTTC	CASSPRTGGAEQYF
NA	TRBV10-3	TRBJ2-7	NA	TGTGCCATGGGCGGGATCTACGAGCAGTACTTC	CAMGGIYEQYF
NA	TRBV4-3	TRBJ2-2	TRBD2	TGCGCCAGCAGCCCCGGGGGCGGGGGGTTGTCCGGGGAGCTGTTTTTT	CASSPGGGGLSGELFF
once	TRBV7-9	TRBJ1-4	NA	TGTGCCAGCAGCTTAGCCCAGGCTGTGGGAAAACTGTTTTTT	CASSLAQAVGKLFF
NA	TRBV30	TRBJ2-3	TRBD2	TGTGCCTGGAGTATGGGACTAGCGGGGAGCACAGATACGCAGTATTTT	CAWSMGLAGSTDTQYF
NA	TRBV5-1	TRBJ2-4	NA	TGCGCCAGCAGCGAAGATCCTCGGGGTCTAGCGTTGAACATTCAGTACTTC	CASSEDPRGLALNIQYF
NA	TRBV5-5	TRBJ2-2	NA	TGTGCCAGCAGCTTGGCCAGCACCTTGAACACCGGGGAGCTGTTTTTT	CASSLASTLNTGELFF
NA	TRBV7-8	TRBJ2-5	TRBD1	TGTGCCAGCAGCACCCCAGGGGGCCGAGAGACCCAGTACTTC	CASSTPGGRETQYF
NA	TRBV12-5	TRBJ2-1	NA	TGTGCTAGTGCCCCCCCCCATGTTTACAATGAGCAGTTCTTC	CASAPPHVYNEQFF
NA	TRBV6-5	TRBJ1-4	NA	TGTGCCAGCAGGGCCGGGGGGGCAAATGAAAAACTGTTTTTT	CASRAGGANEKLFF
once	TRBV19	TRBJ2-3	NA	TGTGCCAGTAGTCCCACAGACACAGATACGCAGTATTTT	CASSPTDTDTQYF
NA	TRBV27	TRBJ2-5	NA	TGTGCCAGCAGTGCCCGGAGGAGGCAAGAGACCCAGTACTTC	CASSARRRQETQYF
NA	TRBV10-3	TRBJ1-1	NA	TGTGCCATCAGGAAGGAGGACACTGAAGCTTTCTTT	CAIRKEDTEAFF
NA	TRBV30	TRBJ1-5	NA	TGTGCCTGGAGTAGGAAGGGGAATCAGCCCCAGCATTTT	CAWSRKGNQPQHF
NA	TRBV7-2	TRBJ2-3	NA	TGTGCCAGCAGCCCTGGACGAGTTAGGTCAGATACGCAGTATTTT	CASSPGRVRSDTQYF
many	TRBV6-6	TRBJ1-5	NA	TGTGCCAGCAGTGTCCCGGGAGGGTCCCAGCATTTT	CASSVPGGSQHF
NA	TRBV7-6	TRBJ2-7	NA	TGTGCCAGCAGCGAAGTATGGAGCACAAGCTCCTACGAGCAGTACTTC	CASSEVWSTSSYEQYF
NA	TRBV2	TRBJ1-6	NA	TGTGCCAGCAGTGAACCCGAACCGACCTTGAGAGAGCGGGGTTCACCCCTCCACTTT	CASSEPEPTLRERGSPLHF
once	TRBV9	TRBJ1-2	TRBD1	TGTGCCAGCAGCTTGGAGGGGACAGGGATCTATGGCTACACCTTC	CASSLEGTGIYGYTF
few	TRBV6-1	TRBJ2-1	TRBD2	TGTGCCAGCAGTGAACTAGCGGGGGACAATGAGCAGTTCTTC	CASSELAGDNEQFF
NA	TRBV28	TRBJ2-4	NA	TGTGCCAGCAATGAAGTGTCCGGGGGAAACATTCAGTACTTC	CASNEVSGGNIQYF
NA	TRBV2	TRBJ1-2	TRBD1	TGTGCCAGCAATACCGGGACAGCTAACTATGGCTACACCTTC	CASNTGTANYGYTF
NA	TRBV27	TRBJ2-1	TRBD2	TGTGCCAGCTCGCTGACTAGCGGCGATGAGCAGTTCTTC	CASSLTSGDEQFF
NA	TRBV4-1	TRBJ2-7	NA	TGCGCCAGCAGCCAAGATGATGGGGGTGGATACAGAGGGGAGCAGTACTTC	CASSQDDGGGYRGEQYF
once	TRBV9	TRBJ2-1	TRBD2	TGTGCCAGCAGCGTAGCTAGCGGGGGGTACAATGAGCAGTTCTTC	CASSVASGGYNEQFF
once	TRBV4-3	TRBJ1-1	NA	TGCGCCAGCAGCCAGCTTATGGGGGGGATCGGCACTGAAGCTTTCTTT	CASSQLMGGIGTEAFF
NA	TRBV4-2	TRBJ1-2	NA	TGTGCCAGCAGCCAAGAGTTTGGCAGGATCGATGGCTACACCTTC	CASSQEFGRIDGYTF
few	TRBV6-2/TRBV6-3	TRBJ1-5	NA	TGTGCCAGCAGTTACTACCCCTGGGTGGCTAGGGGCAATCAGCCCCAGCATTTT	CASSYYPWVARGNQPQHF
NA	TRBV5-1	TRBJ2-3	TRBD1	TGCGCCAGCAGCGTGGACAGGGGACCAGATACGCAGTATTTT	CASSVDRGPDTQYF
NA	TRBV12-3/TRBV12-4	TRBJ1-4	TRBD1	TGTGCCAGCAGTGCCCGGGGACAGCTGCAGATTTTT	CASSARGQLQIF
NA	TRBV4-3	TRBJ1-3	NA	TGCGCCAGCAGCCAAGAAAGGACACACGGGGCTGGAAACACCATATATTTT	CASSQERTHGAGNTIYF
NA	TRBV18	TRBJ2-1	NA	TGTGCCAGCTCACCACCGGAGGCGTCCTCCTACAATGAGCAGTTCTTC	CASSPPEASSYNEQFF
NA	TRBV19	TRBJ1-1	TRBD1	TGTGCCAGTAGCCGCCGGGGACAGCTCATGAACACTGAAGCTTTCTTT	CASSRRGQLMNTEAFF
NA	TRBV4-1	TRBJ1-4	NA	TGCGCCAGCAGCCAAGATTTTTACGAGCTGTTTTTT	CASSQDFYELFF
NA	TRBV10-3	TRBJ1-2	TRBD1	TGTGCCATCCTTAGGGACAGGGAAGGCTATGGCTACACCTTC	CAILRDREGYGYTF
NA	TRBV18	TRBJ2-5	NA	TGTGCCAGCTCACCAGCATCCGAACAAGAGACCCAGTACTTC	CASSPASEQETQYF
NA	TRBV10-3	TRBJ1-4	NA	TGTGCCATCAGCCGGGGTGCACAGGGAGGGACTAATGAAAAACTGTTTTTT	CAISRGAQGGTNEKLFF
NA	TRBV4-1	TRBJ1-2	NA	TGCGCCAGCAGCCCGGACGGGGGGAACTATGGCTACACCTTC	CASSPDGGNYGYTF
NA	TRBV10-2	TRBJ2-7	TRBD1	TGCGCCAGCAGCGGGACAGGGATCTACGAGCAGTACTTC	CASSGTGIYEQYF
NA	TRBV7-9	TRBJ2-1	NA	TGTGCCAGCAGCCCGACGTCTAGGGATGAGCAGTTCTTC	CASSPTSRDEQFF